The 9 T cell receptor beta chains reported below all come from one sample, sequenced in a study of blood T cell repertoires in COVID-19. TCRdb's copy holds only in-frame clones and misses some; the assay was immunoSEQ multiplex PCR. The data hold under 250,000 clones, with around nine tenths observed a single time. The sample taken for sequencing was peripheral blood. Receptors originate from a man younger than 45 with COVID-19, enrolled during active disease.

The chain employs TRBV6-6 and TRBJ1-5; D may be TRBD1 (5 bases). V shed 4 bases and J shed 1 base, with 14 bases lying between them. The CDR3 extends over 16 amino acids. CDR1 MNHNY and CDR2 SVGAGI come from the germline V gene (reference sequence). The CDR3 sequence: CASSSRVGRSNQPQHF. CDR3 nucleotide sequence: TGTGCCAGCAGTTCCAGGGTGGGTCGGAGCAATCAGCCCCAGCATTTT.

V is TRBV20-1 and J is TRBJ1-5; unclear D gene. V was cut by 3 bases and J by 4 bases, with 10 bases left in between. This CDR3 spans 13 amino acids. Germline assignment: CDR1 DFQATT and CDR2 SNEGSKA (reference sequence). This chain's CDR3 is CSASYVSNQPQHF. The DNA for the CDR3 is TGCAGTGCTAGTTATGTGTCGAATCAGCCCCAGCATTTT.

V usage is TRBV3-1 (or the pseudogene TRBV3-2) and J usage is TRBJ1-4; 8 bases align to TRBD1. The germline CDR1 and CDR2 sequences are LGHDT and YNNKEL (reference sequence). V dropped 3 bases and J dropped 8; count of bases not matched to a gene: 8. This CDR3 region has 15 residues. CDR3 amino acids: CASSQRTGSVEKLFF. CDR3 DNA: TGTGCCAGCAGCCAGAGGACAGGGTCGGTGGAAAAACTGTTTTTT.

This clone has ten or more counts. This chain links TRBV5-6 with TRBJ2-4; 12 bases align to TRBD2. Germline trimming cut 6 bases from V and 3 bases from J; bases unmatched to any gene: 13. Germline loops: CDR1 SGHDT, CDR2 YYEEEE. The CDR3 length is 18 residues. This CDR3 is CASNLGPLAGGFKNIQYF. As DNA, the CDR3 is TGTGCCAGCAACCTTGGGCCACTAGCGGGGGGATTCAAAAACATTCAGTACTTC.

This chain uses TRBV10-2 with TRBJ1-1; D remains ambiguous. This CDR3 is built from 15 residues. The germline V gene encodes CDR1 WSHSY and CDR2 SAAADI. Trimming pared 0 bases from V and 10 bases from J, leaving 18 bases between. The CDR3 coding sequence is TGCGCCAGCAGTGAGTCGTTTCGGACTCCAATGGGAGCTTTCTTT. Translated, it gives CASSESFRTPMGAFF.

This chain links TRBV5-1 with TRBJ2-3, with a tentative D call TRBD2 (6 bases). Trimming removed 3 bases at V and 4 bases at J, with 9 bases between. This CDR3 comprises 13 residues. CDR1 is SGHRS, CDR2 YFSETQ, per germline. The CDR3 DNA sequence: TGCGCCAGCAGCTGGACTAATCCAGATACGCAGTATTTT. This sequence encodes CASSWTNPDTQYF.

The CDR3 loop reads CASRGQSYNEQFF. The CDR3 DNA is TGTGCCAGTAGGGGACAGTCCTACAATGAGCAGTTCTTC. This rearrangement joins TRBV19 to TRBJ2-1, with 7 bases matching TRBD1. The ends lost 6 bases at V and 1 base at J; junction bases unmatched: 0. Germline V gives CDR1 LNHDA, CDR2 SQIVND (reference sequence). This CDR3 comprises 13 residues.

The chain recombines TRBV4-1 with TRBJ1-1; D is perhaps TRBD1 (6 bases). CDR3 length equals 15 residues. The germline CDR1 and CDR2 sequences are MGHRA and YSYEKL. Trimming removed 3 bases at V and 0 bases at J, with 11 bases between. For the CDR3, the DNA is TGCGCCAGCAGCCATCCACAGGGTTTGAACACTGAAGCTTTCTTT. Its translation is CASSHPQGLNTEAFF.

The CDR3 coding sequence is TGTGCCAGCAGTGATCGTTGGCCTTATGGCTACACCTTC. Protein sequence: CASSDRWPYGYTF. The chain joins TRBV25-1 to TRBJ1-2; D remains ambiguous. Trimming left V 3 bases short and J 5 bases short, with 10 bases between. Germline V gene lookup returns CDR1 MGHDK and CDR2 SYGVNS. This CDR3 has 13 residues.